Following are 23 T cell receptor beta chains from one sample sequenced in a study of blood T cell repertoires in COVID-19. Some clones are missing from TCRdb's copy, which holds only in-frame ones; the method was immunoSEQ multiplex PCR. The data contain 250,000 to 350,000 clones, almost 90% of them singletons. The sample taken for sequencing was peripheral blood. All receptors derive from a woman in her twenties or thirties with COVID-19, enrolled during active disease.

The V gene is TRBV3-1 (or the pseudogene TRBV3-2), the J gene TRBJ2-5; TRBD2 matches 11 bases. The length of the CDR3 is 15 residues. CDR1 is LGHDT and CDR2 is YNNKEL in the germline V gene (reference sequence). With V trimmed by 5 bases and J by 3 bases, 5 bases remained unmatched. The chain's CDR3 is CASSSGTSGEETQYF. Written as DNA, the CDR3 is TGTGCCAGCAGCTCCGGGACTAGCGGAGAAGAGACCCAGTACTTC.

The rearrangement joins TRBV5-8 to TRBJ2-1; 8 bases fit TRBD2. Germline lookup yields CDR1 SGHTS and CDR2 YDEGEE. V gave up 4 bases and J gave up 8 bases; unmatched junction bases: 14. The CDR3 spans 16 residues. This CDR3 reads CASSPLSGLVYYEQFF. The CDR3 nucleotides read TGTGCCAGCAGCCCCTTGTCGGGACTAGTCTATTATGAGCAGTTCTTC.

The chain joins TRBV18 to TRBJ2-7; D unclear. The CDR3 extends over 14 amino acids. The V gene lost 3 bases and the J gene lost 0 bases, with 9 bases spanning the gap. Germline loops: CDR1 KGHSH, CDR2 LQKENI. In DNA, the CDR3 is TGTGCCAGCTCACCGCTACAGAGCTCCTACGAGCAGTACTTC. Translating gives CASSPLQSSYEQYF. Full variable domain (outside the CDR3, taken from reference TRBV18 and TRBJ2-7): NAGVMQNPRHLVRRRGQEARLRCSPMKGHSHVYWYRQLPEEGLKFMVYLQKENIIDESGMPKERFSAEFPKEGPSILRIQQVVRGDSAAYFCASSPLQSSYEQYFGPGTRLTVT.

V gene TRBV19 combines with J gene TRBJ2-5; TRBD2 matches 7 bases. CDR3 length: 15 residues. From germline, CDR1 is LNHDA and CDR2 SQIVND (reference sequence). With 6 bases clipped from V and 2 bases from J, the junction kept 9 bases outside the gene matches. The CDR3 sequence: CASSPGEGQQETQYF. The DNA of the CDR3 is TGTGCCAGTAGCCCGGGGGAGGGTCAACAAGAGACCCAGTACTTC.

V is TRBV6-5 and J is TRBJ1-2; TRBD1 agrees at 12 bases. Germline CDR1 and CDR2: MNHEY and SVGAGI. V gave up 7 bases and J gave up 7 bases; unmatched junction bases: 10. The CDR3 covers 15 residues. The CDR3 here is CASIPGGTGGIGYTF. The CDR3 DNA follows: TGTGCCAGCATCCCGGGGGGGACAGGGGGCATTGGCTACACCTTC.

V usage is TRBV11-2 and J usage is TRBJ2-7; 15 nucleotides line up with TRBD2. CDR3 length: 14 residues. CDR1 and CDR2 (germline): SGHAT, FQNNGV. V shed 3 bases, J shed 7 bases, and the junction held 1 base outside the gene matches. CDR3 coding DNA: TGTGCCAGCAGCTTCGGACTAGCGGGAGGGGAGCAGTACTTC. It codes for CASSFGLAGGEQYF.

The chain employs TRBV28 and TRBJ1-6; 10 bases line up with TRBD1. V was pared by 2 bases and J by 8 bases, with 9 bases of the junction left unmatched. The CDR3 is 17 residues long. Germline lookup yields CDR1 MDHEN and CDR2 SYDVKM. CDR3 nucleotides: TGTGCCAGCAGTTTACCCCTGACAGGGGGCGTCGATTCACCCCTCCACTTT. Its translation: CASSLPLTGGVDSPLHF.

The chain recombines TRBV5-1 with TRBJ1-2; TRBD1 matches 9 bases. Germline V gives CDR1 SGHRS, CDR2 YFSETQ. CDR3 length: 14 residues. Trimming at V came to 4 bases and at J to 3 bases, leaving 4 bases not matched to a gene. The CDR3 coding sequence is TGCGCCAGCAGCCGGGACAGGGTTGACTATGGCTACACCTTC. Encoded protein: CASSRDRVDYGYTF. Filled out from reference TRBV5-1 and TRBJ1-2, the complete variable domain reads KAGVTQTPRYLIKTRGQQVTLSCSPISGHRSVSWYQQTPGQGLQFLFEYFSETQRNKGNFPGRFSGRQFSNSRSEMNVSTLELGDSALYLCASSRDRVDYGYTFGSGTRLTVV.

J is TRBJ1-2 and V is TRBV14; D not resolved. Germline values: CDR1 SGHDN, CDR2 FVKESK. The length of the CDR3 is 15 residues. The V gene lost 4 bases and the J gene lost 0 bases, with 12 bases spanning the gap. The CDR3 nucleotides are TGTGCCAGCAGCCCCGACCTACAGCCTAACTATGGCTACACCTTC. It codes for CASSPDLQPNYGYTF.

The chain couples TRBV6-6 to TRBJ2-1; 10 bases agree with TRBD1. Germline V gene sequence: CDR1 MNHNY, CDR2 SVGAGI (reference sequence). The V gene end was trimmed by 5 bases and the J gene end by 10 bases; junction bases not matched to a gene: 20. CDR3 length equals 18 residues. The DNA of the CDR3 is TGTGCCAGCAGTCCTAAACACCCGGGACAGGGGACGGTAAGGGAGCAGTTCTTC. It encodes CASSPKHPGQGTVREQFF.

The genes are TRBV7-8 and TRBJ1-3, with D maybe TRBD1 (5 bases). The CDR3 loop spans 15 amino acids. The germline V and J ends were trimmed by 2 bases and 4 bases, with 12 bases remaining between them. Per the germline V gene, CDR1 is SGHVS and CDR2 is FQNEAQ. The CDR3 protein is CASSLRGTLGNTIYF. CDR3 in DNA: TGTGCCAGCAGCTTAAGGGGAACGTTGGGAAACACCATATATTTT.

The V and J genes are TRBV10-3 and TRBJ1-1, with 12 bases matching TRBD1. The CDR3 sequence is 15 residues long. Per germline, CDR1 ENHRY and CDR2 SYGVKD. Unmatched junction bases numbered 5, after V lost 3 bases and J lost 6 bases. For the CDR3, the DNA is TGTGCCATCAGTGACGGGACAGGGGGCCTTCCTGAAGCTTTCTTT. This gives the protein CAISDGTGGLPEAFF.

V usage is TRBV19 and J usage is TRBJ1-3; 9 bases map to TRBD1. From germline, CDR1 is LNHDA and CDR2 SQIVND (reference sequence). V shed 8 bases, J shed 2 bases, and the junction held 4 bases outside the gene matches. The CDR3 totals 14 residues. The CDR3 loop reads CASRDRATGNTIYF. CDR3 bases: TGTGCCAGTCGGGACAGGGCTACTGGAAACACCATATATTTT.

The gene calls are TRBV10-3 and TRBJ2-2; D is undetermined. The CDR3 consists of 11 residues. The germline CDR1 and CDR2 sequences are ENHRY and SYGVKD. Trimming pared 8 bases from V and 7 bases from J, leaving 8 bases between. CDR3 in amino acids: CAIGRGGELFF. The CDR3 DNA reads TGTGCCATCGGGCGTGGCGGGGAGCTGTTTTTT.

CDR3 loop: CASSHPGGARTGELFF. CDR3 DNA: TGTGCCAGCAGCCACCCCGGTGGGGCACGGACCGGGGAGCTGTTTTTT. V gene TRBV11-3 combines with J gene TRBJ2-2, with D possibly matching TRBD1 (5 bases). Germline V gene lookup returns CDR1 SGHNT and CDR2 YENEEA. The CDR3 has 16 amino acids. Trimming took 5 bases from V and 5 from J, leaving 18 bases between them.

This clone was seen a few times. The chain has TRBV27 and TRBJ2-1; possible D gene TRBD2, 6 bases. CDR1 and CDR2 (germline): MNHEY, SMNVEV (reference sequence). Trimming pared 6 bases from V and 8 bases from J, leaving 14 bases between. This CDR3 has 13 residues. The CDR3 is CASRETGRYEQFF. The CDR3 bases are TGTGCCAGCAGAGAGACCGGGAGATATGAGCAGTTCTTC.

This chain links TRBV10-3 with TRBJ2-1; 10 bases are a match to TRBD2. Germline CDR1 and CDR2: ENHRY and SYGVKD. The CDR3 loop spans 16 amino acids. V shed 6 bases and J 7 bases; nucleotides not matched to a gene: 12. The CDR3 here is CAISTRAGGPGNEQFF. For the CDR3, the DNA is TGTGCCATCAGCACAAGAGCGGGAGGGCCGGGGAATGAGCAGTTCTTC.

The rearrangement uses TRBV6-1 and TRBJ2-3; TRBD1 is a possible D gene (7 bases). Looked up from germline, CDR1 is MNHNS and CDR2 is SASEGT. Trimming shortened V by 5 bases and J by 2 bases, and 23 bases separated the two germline ends. This CDR3 contains 18 residues. The CDR3 reads CASSKGRRDSEPTDTQYF. The DNA of the CDR3 is TGTGCCAGCAGTAAAGGAAGGCGGGACAGCGAACCCACAGATACGCAGTATTTT.

The gene calls are TRBV5-1 and TRBJ2-2; maybe TRBD1 (5 bases). The CDR3 has 14 residues. Germline V gives CDR1 SGHRS, CDR2 YFSETQ. V was clipped by 6 bases and J by 2 bases, with 11 bases between them. The CDR3 region is CASTPGRNTGELFF. The CDR3, as DNA: TGCGCCAGCACCCCAGGGCGTAACACCGGGGAGCTGTTTTTT.

This clone was picked up a small number of times. This rearrangement joins TRBV4-2 to TRBJ2-1; 11 bases fit TRBD1. CDR1 LGHNA and CDR2 YNFKEQ come from the germline V gene. V lost 1 base, J lost 6 bases, and 5 bases stayed unmatched. This CDR3 has 16 amino acids. CDR3 sequence: CASSQVVGTGGNEQFF. Written as DNA, the CDR3 is TGTGCCAGCAGCCAAGTAGTCGGGACAGGGGGCAATGAGCAGTTCTTC.

This chain uses TRBV13 with TRBJ2-7; TRBD1 matches at 7 bases. Germline assignment: CDR1 PRHDT and CDR2 FYEKMQ (reference sequence). The CDR3 covers 18 residues. The junction had 13 bases not matched to a gene; V was cut back by 2 bases and J by 0 bases. CDR3 amino acids: CASSLKGPAGGYSYEQYF. The CDR3, as DNA: TGTGCCAGCAGCTTAAAAGGTCCGGCAGGGGGTTACTCCTACGAGCAGTACTTC.

The chain employs TRBV30 and TRBJ2-6, with TRBD1 identical over 8 bases. Germline trimming cut 0 bases from V and 2 bases from J; bases unmatched to any gene: 18. The CDR3 length is 21 residues. The V gene's germline CDR1 is GTSNPN and CDR2 SVGIG (reference sequence). CDR3 loop: CAWSVMAPGQGAVAGANVLTF. The DNA for the CDR3 is TGTGCCTGGAGTGTAATGGCCCCCGGGCAGGGGGCAGTAGCTGGGGCCAACGTCCTGACTTTC.

This clone was seen once. The CDR3 sequence is CASSPSGLREAFF. CDR3 sequence (DNA): TGTGCCAGCAGTCCCTCTGGGCTACGAGAAGCTTTCTTT. The V and J genes are TRBV28 and TRBJ1-1; D uncertain. Germline V lookup: CDR1 MDHEN, CDR2 SYDVKM. V was cut by 5 bases and J by 8 bases, with 15 bases left in between. The CDR3 sequence is 13 residues long.